This record covers a single TCR beta chain. How the authors handled the data: Amplification from reference gene primers served as the basis for estimated nucleated cell counts. Some clones are missing from TCRdb's copy, which holds only in-frame ones; the method was immunoSEQ multiplex PCR. The DNA gave D and trimming, while V, J and clone size come from that table. The top ten clones hold approximately 2% of a sample with roughly 520,000 clones, approximately 90% of them seen once. This entry is derived from a study of blood T cell repertoires in COVID-19. As for the study in general: Sources were T cells, B-cell-depleted T cells, or PBMCs; the material itself was cDNA or gDNA.

Allocation to cohorts depended on clinical history reported by the participants. Germline V CDR1 and CDR2: KGHDR, SFDVKD. The CDR3 spans 17 residues. V was pared by 3 bases and J by 5 bases, with 19 bases between. The source of this sequence is a middle-aged woman who had recovered from COVID-19. The sample comprised PBMCs or T cells enriched from blood (not recorded which). This chain connects TRBV24-1 to TRBJ2-1; D is perhaps TRBD1 (6 bases). The CDR3 spells CATSDQTGSHPHNEQFF. The CDR3 nucleotides are TGTGCCACCAGTGATCAGACAGGTTCCCACCCCCACAATGAGCAGTTCTTC.